The rows below give T cell receptor beta chains drawn from one sample of a study of neurological immune-mediated disorders. One entry per CDR3 protein, called by TCRdb with MiXCR from the 5' RACE reads. This table has over 35,000 distinct CDR3 sequences, over 2% appearing once. The sample consisted of PBMCs. The receptors come from a man aged 50 to 59 with multiple sclerosis. Both conserved end residues are part of each CDR3. A D gene is named only where the DNA matches it firmly. Clone size appears in some rows only: once, few, many, or a class for an expanded clone.

CDR3 DNA	CDR3 protein	D gene	V gene	clone size	J gene
TGTGCCATCAGTTTCGGGACTGGGAATTCACCCCTCCACTTT	CAISFGTGNSPLHF	.	TRBV10-3	many	TRBJ1-6
TGTGCCAGCAAATTAGCGGGGGGCCTCTACGAGCAGTACTTC	CASKLAGGLYEQYF	TRBD2	TRBV2	many	TRBJ2-7
TGTGCCACCGGACGGGACAGGGACTCTGGGGCCAACGTCCTGACTTTC	CATGRDRDSGANVLTF	TRBD1	TRBV15	medium-sized	TRBJ2-6
TGCAGTGCTTACAGGGACTATGGCTACACCTTC	CSAYRDYGYTF	.	TRBV20-1	many	TRBJ1-2
TGCAGCGTTGAACTATTGGCCATTCAGTACTTC	CSVELLAIQYF	.	TRBV29-1	many	TRBJ2-4
TGTGCCAGTAGTATATCGGAGATCAACACCGGGGAGCTGTTTTTT	CASSISEINTGELFF	.	TRBV19	many	TRBJ2-2
TGCGCCAGCAGCAGGACAGGGTCGAGCAATCAGCCCCAGCATTTT	CASSRTGSSNQPQHF	TRBD1	TRBV5-1	few	TRBJ1-5
TGTGCCAGCAGCCAAGGCGGTACGCAGTATTTT	CASSQGGTQYF	.	TRBV3-1	many	TRBJ2-3
TGTGCCAGCAGTTTATCTGGGGCGCTAGAGACCCAGTACTTC	CASSLSGALETQYF	.	TRBV27	many	TRBJ2-5
TGTGCCAGCAGACTAAAGGGTTACACTGAAGCTTTCTTT	CASRLKGYTEAFF	.	TRBV6-5	.	TRBJ1-1
TGTGCCAGCAGCCTACAACCGAGGACTAGAGGCTTCTACAATGAGCAGTTCTTC	CASSLQPRTRGFYNEQFF	TRBD2	TRBV7-6	many	TRBJ2-1
TGTGCCAGCAGCTCCCCCGTCGGGTCCTACGAGCAGTACTTC	CASSSPVGSYEQYF	.	TRBV7-9	many	TRBJ2-7
TGTGCCAGCAGCTTTGGACAGGGAGGTCAGCCCCAGAATTTT	CASSFGQGGQPQNF	TRBD1	TRBV7-2	many	TRBJ1-5
TGCGCCAGCAGCTCCCGGGACGACGCTGAAGCTTTCTTT	CASSSRDDAEAFF	.	TRBV5-1	many	TRBJ1-1
TGTGCCAGCAGCGCCGGGACTACCAAAGAGACCCAGTACTTC	CASSAGTTKETQYF	TRBD2	TRBV9	many	TRBJ2-5
TGTGCCAGCAGACCGACACACTGGGGCACAGATACGCAGTATTTT	CASRPTHWGTDTQYF	.	TRBV6-5	many	TRBJ2-3
TGCAGCGTTAGCGGGGGCTATTCCTACGAGCAGTACTTC	CSVSGGYSYEQYF	TRBD2	TRBV29-1	many	TRBJ2-7
TGTGCCAGCAGCTTATCGGGGACCGGTCTGTACAATGAGCAGTTCTTC	CASSLSGTGLYNEQFF	.	TRBV7-2	many	TRBJ2-1
TGTGCCAGCAGCTTAGACCCTAGCGGGGGGCTCACAGATACGCAGTATTTT	CASSLDPSGGLTDTQYF	TRBD2	TRBV7-2	many	TRBJ2-3
TGTGCCAGCAGCACAGCGGGGGGGCGTACAGATACGCAGTATTTT	CASSTAGGRTDTQYF	TRBD2	TRBV7-2	many	TRBJ2-3
TGCAGCGTTGGGACCTTGAATGAGCAGTTCTTC	CSVGTLNEQFF	.	TRBV29-1	many	TRBJ2-1
TGTGCCAGCCACCCGGGGGAGCTGTTTTTT	CASHPGELFF	.	TRBV12-3/TRBV12-4	.	TRBJ2-2
TGTGCCAGCAGCCAGCGGGGGCCAGGTGGGGAGCAGTACTTC	CASSQRGPGGEQYF	TRBD2	TRBV7-8	many	TRBJ2-7
TGTGCCAGCTCACCACTGCCGGGGCAGGGTAGCACAGATACGCAGTATTTT	CASSPLPGQGSTDTQYF	.	TRBV18	many	TRBJ2-3
TGCGCCAGCAGCTTGGCCATGGGATCAGGGTTCTACGAGCAGTACTTC	CASSLAMGSGFYEQYF	.	TRBV5-1	many	TRBJ2-7
TGTGCCAGCAGCCTCCTAGCGGGGGGTAACACAGATACGCAGTATTTT	CASSLLAGGNTDTQYF	TRBD2	TRBV7-2	many	TRBJ2-3
TGCAGTGCTAGAGATGAGGAGGGACAGTCCTACGAGCAGTACTTC	CSARDEEGQSYEQYF	.	TRBV20-1	many	TRBJ2-7
TGCGCCAGCAGCTTGCACCTGGGTCGGGACATTCAGTACTTC	CASSLHLGRDIQYF	.	TRBV5-1	many	TRBJ2-4
TGCGCCAGCAGCGATGTAGTAGGTCCAACGGGCTACACCTTC	CASSDVVGPTGYTF	.	TRBV5-1	many	TRBJ1-2
TGTGCCAGTCGGACAGTCGGTCAGCCCCAGCATTTT	CASRTVGQPQHF	.	TRBV27	many	TRBJ1-5
TGCGCCAGCAGCTTGGGGAGGGATTCCCCTGAAGCTTTCTTT	CASSLGRDSPEAFF	.	TRBV5-1	many	TRBJ1-1
TGTGCCAGCAGTTACTCCGGGGAACTTACAATTTATAGCAATCAGCCCCAGCATTTT	CASSYSGELTIYSNQPQHF	.	TRBV6-6	many	TRBJ1-5
TGTGCCAGCAGTGAATACCGGGCTGGGGCCAACGTCCTGACTTTC	CASSEYRAGANVLTF	.	TRBV25-1	many	TRBJ2-6
TGTGCCAGCAGCTTGGTTCCGGGTCAATCACCCCTCAACTTT	CASSLVPGQSPLNF	.	TRBV5-6	many	TRBJ1-6
TGTGCCAGCAGTCCCAAGGGGCCGGGAGCTTTCTTT	CASSPKGPGAFF	.	TRBV6-6	many	TRBJ1-1
TGTGCCAGCAGGGGGATGGCGTGGGAAGAGACCCAGTACTTC	CASRGMAWEETQYF	.	TRBV28	many	TRBJ2-5
TGCAGTGCTAGAGATCCCACTAGATGGGGCACAGATACGCAGTATTTT	CSARDPTRWGTDTQYF	.	TRBV20-1	many	TRBJ2-3